This entry is about one T cell receptor (beta chain). Its antigen is unidentified. This specimen comes from a study of shared clonotypes between healthy human individuals. Whole-study results and caveats: A handful of donors shared approximately 5% of their naive CD4 clonotypes.

Trimming took off 4 bases at V and 4 bases at J, with 13 bases between the two ends. The length of the CDR3 is 15 residues. CDR1 is LNHDA and CDR2 is SQIVND in the germline V gene (reference sequence). CD4+ cells were split into CD45RA+ naive and CD45RA-negative memory subsets. DNA at 150 to 200 ng, around 30,000 T cell genomes, went into sorted-subset replicate PCRs. Repertoires were generated with immunoSEQ multiplex PCR, while TCRdb's copy carries only in-frame clones and drops some. The repertoire holds around 700,000 clones, with 60% to 80% as singletons. Sequenced material: memory CD4+ T cells sorted from blood. Subset here: CD45RA-negative fraction. The J gene is TRBJ1-4, the V gene TRBV19; no clear D. This receptor was taken from a woman younger than 45 in good health. CDR3 amino acids: CASSKERRSNEKLFF. Here the CDR3 DNA reads TGTGCCAGTAGTAAGGAGCGACGGAGTAATGAAAAACTGTTTTTT.